The 9 T cell receptor beta chains in this list originate from one sample, sequenced in a study of blood T cells in healthy people across ages. Then a second PCR, running roughly 6 to 12 cycles, was carried out with a sample-barcoded 5' primer and a J-beta primer mix. Using its own MiXCR run on the 5' RACE reads, TCRdb lists one record per CDR3 protein. The sample yields around 1,700,000 distinct CDR3 sequences, 28% seen once. Sequencing used blood. All receptors come from a woman aged 25 to 45 in good health.

This chain uses TRBV5-1 with TRBJ1-1, with TRBD1 as a possible D gene (6 bases). The length of the CDR3 is 14 residues. Germline CDR1 is SGHRS and CDR2 is YFSETQ. Trimming took off 0 bases at V and 6 bases at J, with 12 bases between the two ends. CDR3 sequence (DNA): TGCGCCAGCAGCTTGGAGCAGGGGAGGGCTGAAGCTTTCTTT. Amino acids: CASSLEQGRAEAFF.

DNA for the CDR3: TGTGCCAGCAGTGAAGAAGTTAACACTGAAGCTTTCTTT. It is translated as CASSEEVNTEAFF. This chain connects TRBV6-1 to TRBJ1-1; D is unclear. Germline CDR1 reads MNHNS; CDR2 reads SASEGT. This CDR3 is built from 13 residues. V lost 1 base and J 2 bases, leaving 5 bases between the germline ends.

This clonotype was observed a handful of times. The chain uses TRBV11-2 and TRBJ1-2; tentative D call: TRBD1 (5 bases). The CDR3 sequence is 15 residues long. V was clipped by 6 bases and J by 3 bases, with 17 bases between them. Germline CDR1 and CDR2: SGHAT and FQNNGV. The CDR3, as DNA: TGTGCCAGCAGACGGTGGGGGGGTCGGGACTATGGCTACACCTTC. This translates into CASRRWGGRDYGYTF.

About this clonotype itself: Being one base from a much bigger clone, this may be a read error. The V call is TRBV15, the J call TRBJ2-5; TRBD2 matches 9 bases. The germline V gene has CDR1 LNHNV and CDR2 YYDKDF (reference sequence). The CDR3 is 21 residues long. Written as DNA, the CDR3 is TGTGCCGCCAGCAGCCCAAACTCAAACTACAGAGTAGCGGGGGTGAGGGAGACCCAGTACTTC. This gives the protein CAASSPNSNYRVAGVRETQYF.

The V call is TRBV2, the J call TRBJ2-7; D is perhaps TRBD2 (5 bases). This CDR3 is 13 amino acids long. V shed 4 bases and J shed 6 bases, with 13 bases lying between them. Germline CDR1 and CDR2: SNHLY and FYNNEI. CDR3 sequence reads: CASSVQFGGEQYF. The CDR3 coding sequence is TGTGCCAGCAGTGTGCAGTTCGGAGGCGAGCAGTACTTC.

This chain links TRBV29-1 with TRBJ2-3, with D tentatively TRBD2 (6 bases). Deletions cut 3 bases from V and 4 bases from J, with 17 bases between. Germline CDR1 reads SQVTM; CDR2 reads ANQGSEA. This CDR3 is 15 amino acids long. The CDR3 coding sequence is TGCAGCGTTGAGACTAGTGGAGGTACCGCAGATACGCAGTATTTT. This gives the protein CSVETSGGTADTQYF.

This clonotype was counted a few times. In DNA, the CDR3 is TGCAGTGCTAGGGTTTTGGGGGCGGGTGAGCAGTTCTTC. Translation: CSARVLGAGEQFF. This sequence joins TRBV20-1 and TRBJ2-1; the D gene is possibly TRBD1 (6 bases). Per the germline V gene, CDR1 is DFQATT and CDR2 is SNEGSKA (reference sequence). V dropped 3 bases and J dropped 9 bases, with 15 bases sitting between them. The CDR3 is 13 residues long.

This clonotype was observed once. The J gene is TRBJ1-2, the V gene TRBV11-2, with D perhaps matching TRBD1 (6 bases). Germline-derived CDR1 and CDR2 are SGHAT and FQNNGV. Trimming removed 5 bases at V and 2 bases at J, with 18 bases between. This CDR3 has 16 residues. CDR3: CASSLVRGQGNYGYTF. In DNA, the CDR3 is TGTGCCAGCAGCCTAGTACGGGGCCAGGGGAACTATGGCTACACCTTC.

This clonotype was counted at least ten times. The V and J genes are TRBV20-1 and TRBJ2-6, with D unclear. The CDR3 runs to 14 residues. Trimming shortened V by 7 bases and J by 0 bases, and 10 bases separated the two germline ends. CDR1 is DFQATT, CDR2 SNEGSKA, per germline (reference sequence). The CDR3 sequence: CSVSTGSGANVLTF. The CDR3 DNA reads TGCAGTGTTTCGACGGGCTCTGGGGCCAACGTCCTGACTTTC.